This section outlines one T cell receptor beta chain sequence together with its context. This entry is derived from a study of T cell responses to AZD1222 COVID-19 vaccine. The repertoire was sequenced with immunoSEQ multiplex PCR; TCRdb's copy has only in-frame clones and lacks some. This sample yields approximately 140,000 clones, of which over 85% are seen a single time; 0.9% to 1.3% belongs to the top ten. The CDR3 is 17 residues long. V dropped 0 bases and J dropped 4 bases, with 16 bases sitting between them. Germline V gene lookup returns CDR1 SGHNT and CDR2 YYREEE (reference sequence). The TCR sequence derives from an adult who received the AZD1222 COVID-19 vaccine. V and J are TRBV5-4 and TRBJ2-2, with D perhaps TRBD2 (5 bases). The sequences come from peripheral blood, collected 28 days after the second AZD1222 dose. CDR3 loop: CASSLVPGLGSTGELFF. CDR3 DNA: TGTGCCAGCAGCTTGGTGCCCGGCTTGGGGAGCACCGGGGAGCTGTTTTTT. Full variable domain (rest looked up from reference TRBV5-4 and TRBJ2-2): ETGVTQSPTHLIKTRGQQVTLRCSSQSGHNTVSWYQQALGQGPQFIFQYYREEENGRGNFPPRFSGLQFPNYSSELNVNALELDDSALYLCASSLVPGLGSTGELFFGEGSRLTVL.